Given below is one T cell receptor beta chain in context. Its antigen remains unknown. The TCRbeta library was prepared with unique molecular identifiers. TCRdb called the PCR reads again in MiXCR, with one record for every CDR3 protein. This sample yields about 200,000 distinct CDR3 sequences, of which roughly 6.6% are seen a single time; about 5.5% belongs to the top ten. The sample is drawn from a study of T-cell reconstitution after alpha-beta-depleted transplantation in children. The CDR3 is 13 residues long. General study findings and limits: T-cell numbers and diversity, one year after transplant, stemmed largely from T cells that were newly produced. Alpha-beta T cells present about two months after transplant were reported to originate from several hundred expanded graft clones. From surviving recipient T cells and thymic progenitors came the high day-60 TCRbeta diversity observed in some patients.

V and J are TRBV21-1 and TRBJ2-7; the table's D call, TRBD1, was not checked against the DNA. TRBV21-1 is noted as a pseudogene. The clonotype was recovered from a boy younger than 10 with acute lymphoblastic leukemia, due to receive a stem cell transplant. The source material was PBMCs, sampled before TCRalphabeta/CD19-depleted stem cell transplant. DNA of the CDR3: TGTGCCAACACGGGACAGGGAGGCTACGAGCAGTACTTC. Amino acids: CANTGQGGYEQYF.